The clone carrying this T cell receptor (beta chain) was detected many times. The data were taken from a study of T-cell memory formation after mild COVID-19. Trimming pared 3 bases from V and 2 bases from J, leaving 12 bases between. The CDR3 runs 15 residues. CDR1 and CDR2 from the germline V gene are SGHTA and FQGNSA. TCRdb re-derived calls from the 5' RACE reads in MiXCR, one entry per CDR3 protein. The sample contains hundreds of thousands of distinct CDR3 sequences, 8% to 10% of which appear only once. Source material: PBMCs or a T cell subset sorted from them (not recorded which). This sequence joins TRBV7-2 and TRBJ2-3, with D perhaps given as TRBD1 or TRBD2 (5 bases each). The sequence came from a man younger than 30 who had mild COVID-19 (a few samples of this study predate the infection). Cell type and time point are not known. The CDR3 loop reads CASSFSRGLTDTQYF. CDR3 in DNA: TGTGCCAGCAGCTTCAGTCGGGGCCTCACAGATACGCAGTATTTT.